Shown below are 5 T cell receptor beta chains from a single sample sequenced in a study of lymphopenia after photon versus proton radiotherapy. Data came from immunoSEQ multiplex PCR; TCRdb stores just in-frame clones and leaves some out. The data show about 49,000 clones, around 83% seen once. The material sequenced was peripheral blood, taken from a patient treated with photon-based radiotherapy. These receptors were taken from a man aged 50-59 years with gastric cancer.

V and J are TRBV13 and TRBJ1-1; D not certain. CDR1 and CDR2 from the germline V gene are PRHDT and FYEKMQ (reference sequence). CDR3 length: 13 residues. The V end was cut by 1 base, the J end by 7 bases, with 10 bases between. CDR3 loop: CASSLVQVYEAFF. CDR3 sequence (DNA): TGTGCCAGCAGCTTAGTTCAAGTCTATGAAGCTTTCTTT.

The chain joins TRBV7-2 to TRBJ2-5; D not resolved. The better agreement between TRBJ2-7 and the DNA end casts doubt on the J call. CDR3 length equals 14 residues. Per germline, CDR1 SGHTA and CDR2 FQGNSA. CDR3 bases: TGTGCCAGCAGCTTAGCCCCCGGACCCTACGAGCAGTACTTC. Protein: CASSLAPGPYEQYF.

This chain connects TRBV6-6 to TRBJ2-3, with TRBD2 matching 10 bases. From germline, CDR1 is MNHNY and CDR2 SVGAGI (reference sequence). V shed 6 bases and J 2 bases; nucleotides not matched to a gene: 8. The length of the CDR3 is 16 residues. The CDR3 spells CASSPMTSGHTDTQYF. The CDR3 DNA reads as TGTGCCAGCAGCCCCATGACTAGCGGGCACACAGATACGCAGTATTTT.

The V call is TRBV7-2, the J call TRBJ2-5; 8 bases map to TRBD2. The CDR3 loop spans 16 amino acids. V dropped 0 bases and J dropped 5; count of bases not matched to a gene: 8. Germline V gene lookup returns CDR1 SGHTA and CDR2 FQGNSA. CDR3 nucleotides: TGTGCCAGCAGCTTAGCTACCGGGACTAGGGCCGAGACCCAGTACTTC. Amino acids: CASSLATGTRAETQYF. Drawing the rest from reference TRBV7-2 and TRBJ2-5, the complete variable domain is GAGVSQSPSNKVTEKGKDVELRCDPISGHTALYWYRQSLGQGLEFLIYFQGNSAPDKSGLPSDRFSAERTGGSVSTLTIQRTQQEDSAVYLCASSLATGTRAETQYFGPGTRLLVL.

The DNA for the CDR3 is TGTGCCAGCAGTTTACGGGCCGCCTCGAGCTATGGCTACACCTTC. This encodes CASSLRAASSYGYTF. The genes are TRBV27 and TRBJ1-2; D gene uncertain. The CDR3 covers 15 residues. V was trimmed by 2 bases and J by 4 bases, leaving 14 bases between them. Germline V gives CDR1 MNHEY, CDR2 SMNVEV (reference sequence).